The clone carrying this T cell receptor beta chain appeared many times. TCRdb reanalysed the 5' RACE reads using MiXCR and keeps one entry per CDR3 protein. The repertoire consists of roughly 100,000 distinct CDR3 sequences, with around 3.5% occurring once and the leading ten covering around 2.7%. This specimen comes from a study of neurological immune-mediated disorders. Germline assignment: CDR1 SGHRS and CDR2 YFSETQ. The CDR3 is 15 amino acids. Trimming removed 5 bases at V and 4 bases at J, with 18 bases between. The sequence was obtained from a woman aged 45 to 65 with multiple sclerosis. The specimen sequenced was PBMCs. This chain links TRBV5-1 with TRBJ1-2, with D maybe TRBD1 (6 bases). The CDR3 sequence: CASSVLTGLPYGYTF. CDR3 sequence (DNA): TGCGCCAGCAGTGTGCTGACAGGCCTCCCCTATGGCTACACCTTC.